What follows are 6 T cell receptor beta chains derived from one specimen sequenced in a study of cytomegalovirus exposure and HLA in healthy donors. 60 Vbeta and 13 Jbeta primers were used in PCR. Here immunoSEQ multiplex PCR was the method, and the copy in TCRdb shows in-frame clones only, minus some. Seen here are about 130,000 clones, about 74% observed once, and the top ten hold around 7%. Sample: PBMCs. Every receptor here comes from a middle-aged man in good health and CMV-seropositive.

In regard to this clone: Additional DNA sequences in this sample encode the identical CDR3. This sequence joins TRBV19 and TRBJ2-7; 7 bases fit TRBD1. The length of the CDR3 is 15 residues. Germline CDR1 LNHDA, CDR2 SQIVND (reference sequence). Germline trimming cut 6 bases from V and 5 bases from J; bases unmatched to any gene: 13. CDR3 in amino acids: CASRGRGQGVDEQYF. CDR3 sequence (DNA): TGTGCCAGTAGGGGAAGGGGGCAAGGTGTTGACGAGCAGTACTTC. Full variable domain (outside the CDR3, taken from reference TRBV19 and TRBJ2-7): DGGITQSPKYLFRKEGQNVTLSCEQNLNHDAMYWYRQDPGQGLRLIYYSQIVNDFQKGDIAEGYSVSREKKESFPLTVTSAQKNPTAFYLCASRGRGQGVDEQYFGPGTRLTVT.

The chain employs TRBV30 and TRBJ2-3; D is perhaps TRBD2 (6 bases). Germline loops: CDR1 GTSNPN, CDR2 SVGIG (reference sequence). With 2 bases removed from V and 4 bases from J, the gap between germline ends came to 16 bases. CDR3 size: 15 residues. The CDR3 DNA reads TGTGCCTGGAGTCTCAGTTCGGGACTTGCAGATACGCAGTATTTT. Translating gives CAWSLSSGLADTQYF.

Note on this clone: A read error may account for a junction end that differs from germline. This chain joins TRBV7-2 and TRBJ1-5; 8 nucleotides align to TRBD1. This CDR3 contains 15 residues. From germline, CDR1 is SGHTA and CDR2 FQGNSA. CDR3 nucleotides: TGTGCCAGCAGCTTATTCTCAGGGGGCAACCAGCCCCAGCATTTT. Translated, it gives CASSLFSGGNQPQHF.

This clone was recorded a few times. The V gene is TRBV7-8, the J gene TRBJ2-7; perhaps TRBD1 as D (6 bases). The V and J ends lost 4 bases and 0 bases respectively, with 16 bases between them. Germline CDR1 is SGHVS and CDR2 is FQNEAQ. The CDR3 consists of 16 residues. The CDR3 is CASSSPRRGISYEQYF. For the CDR3, the DNA is TGTGCCAGCAGCTCTCCTCGTAGGGGGATCTCCTACGAGCAGTACTTC.

V usage is TRBV6-5 and J usage is TRBJ1-2; D might be TRBD1 (5 bases). V lost 7 bases to trimming and J lost 2 bases, with 14 bases between them. Germline CDR1 MNHEY, CDR2 SVGAGI. The CDR3 is 14 amino acids. The CDR3 is CASTYAPGNYGYTF. DNA for the CDR3: TGTGCCAGCACCTATGCGCCAGGGAACTATGGCTACACCTTC.

The gene calls are TRBV5-1 and TRBJ1-5, with TRBD1 as a possible D gene (5 bases). Germline lookup yields CDR1 SGHRS and CDR2 YFSETQ. Trimming pared 2 bases from V and 4 bases from J, leaving 10 bases between. The CDR3 runs to 14 residues. CDR3 region: CASSFDSPNQPQHF. For the CDR3, the DNA is TGCGCCAGCAGCTTCGACAGCCCTAATCAGCCCCAGCATTTT.